The present T cell receptor (beta chain) was sequenced within a study of CD4+ T cells in melanoma (dated 2022 in TCRdb). Context from the whole study: Neoantigen-specific CD4+ T cells in human melanoma were what the study investigated. What the research found in general, with its limitations: Diverse differentiation states were reported to be shown by neoantigen-specific CD4+ T cells in melanoma. The report described a correlation between neoantigen-specific CD4+ T cells and the function of CD8+ T cells, macrophages and B cells.

Note on this clone: The specificity of this receptor is unknown. Per-base qualities were not stored, and no clone one base away is much larger.

The library was produced with the immunoSEQ multiplex PCR assay. Here the immuneACCESS table is served through TCRdb, limited to in-frame sequences with V and J called. Missing clones are a known gap in these copies; in checked studies unresolved V genes cover under half, and the rest lacks a known reason. This sample is represented by 11,000 to 15,000 clones; over 55% of them were singletons. The top ten clonotypes cover less than 20% of the sample. V is shortened by 6 bases, J by 3 bases, and the region joining them spans 11 bases. According to the germline V gene, CDR1 reads LGHNA and CDR2 reads YNFKEQ. The CDR3 covers 13 residues, taking in both the cysteine and the phenylalanine. Solely the CDR3 DNA is kept, with 39 bases framed from the first base. Patients with melanoma were used as donors.

This TCR was recovered from a human donor with melanoma. The sample consisted of cells from a culture (not recorded whether cultured in vitro). The chain was built from TRBV4-2 and TRBJ1-2; possibly the D gene is TRBD1, per 5 matching bases. CDR3 protein: CASRPQGDYGYTF. The sequence in DNA is TGTGCCAGCAGGCCCCAGGGTGACTATGGCTACACCTTC.